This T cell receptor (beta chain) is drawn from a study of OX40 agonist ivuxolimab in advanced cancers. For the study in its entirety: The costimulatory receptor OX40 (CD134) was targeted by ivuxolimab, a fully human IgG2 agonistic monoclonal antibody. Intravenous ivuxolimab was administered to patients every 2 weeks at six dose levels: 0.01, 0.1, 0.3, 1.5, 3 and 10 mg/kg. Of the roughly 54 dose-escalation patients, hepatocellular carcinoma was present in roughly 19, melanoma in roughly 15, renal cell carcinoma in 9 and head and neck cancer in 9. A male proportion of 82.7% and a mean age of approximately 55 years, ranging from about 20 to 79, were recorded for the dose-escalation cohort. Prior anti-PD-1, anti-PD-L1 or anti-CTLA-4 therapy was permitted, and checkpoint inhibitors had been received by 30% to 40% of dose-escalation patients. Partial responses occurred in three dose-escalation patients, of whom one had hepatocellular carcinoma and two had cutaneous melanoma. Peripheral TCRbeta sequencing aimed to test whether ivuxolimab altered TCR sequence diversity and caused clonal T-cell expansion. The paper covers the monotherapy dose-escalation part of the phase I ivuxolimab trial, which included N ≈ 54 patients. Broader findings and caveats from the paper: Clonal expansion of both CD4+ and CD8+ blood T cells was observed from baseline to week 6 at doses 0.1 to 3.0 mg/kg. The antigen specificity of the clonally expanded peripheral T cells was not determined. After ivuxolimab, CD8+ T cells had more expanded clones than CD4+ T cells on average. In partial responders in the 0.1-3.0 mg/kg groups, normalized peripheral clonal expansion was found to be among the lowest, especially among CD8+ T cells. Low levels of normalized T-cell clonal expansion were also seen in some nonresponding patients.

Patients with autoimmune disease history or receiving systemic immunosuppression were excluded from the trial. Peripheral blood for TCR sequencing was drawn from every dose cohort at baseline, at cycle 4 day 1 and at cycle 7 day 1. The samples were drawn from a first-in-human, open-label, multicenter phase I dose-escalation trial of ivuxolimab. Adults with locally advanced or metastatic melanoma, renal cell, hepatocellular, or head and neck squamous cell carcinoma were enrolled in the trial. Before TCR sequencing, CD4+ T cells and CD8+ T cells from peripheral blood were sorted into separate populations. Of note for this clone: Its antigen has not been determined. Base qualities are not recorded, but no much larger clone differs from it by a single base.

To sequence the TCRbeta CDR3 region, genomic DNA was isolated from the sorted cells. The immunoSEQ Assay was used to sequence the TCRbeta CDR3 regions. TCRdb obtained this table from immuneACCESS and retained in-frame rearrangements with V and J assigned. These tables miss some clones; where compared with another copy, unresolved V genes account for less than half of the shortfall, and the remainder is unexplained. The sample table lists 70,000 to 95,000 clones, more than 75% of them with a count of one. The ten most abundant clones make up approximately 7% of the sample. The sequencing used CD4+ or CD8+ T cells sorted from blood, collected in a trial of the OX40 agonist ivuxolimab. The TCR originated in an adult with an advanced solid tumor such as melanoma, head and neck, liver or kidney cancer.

The nucleotide sequence is given as TGTGCCAGCAGCTTAGATCTAAATTCTGGCTACACCTTC. The encoded protein is CASSLDLNSGYTF. The receptor chain draws on TRBV11-2 and TRBJ1-2, with no confidently assigned D gene. Based on the germline V gene, the CDR1 and CDR2 sequences are SGHAT and FQNNGV. V was cut back by 0 bases and J by 7 bases, leaving a gap of 9 bases between them. The CDR3 spans 13 residues, from the cysteine through the phenylalanine. Only CDR3 DNA remains: 39 bases, in frame from the first base.